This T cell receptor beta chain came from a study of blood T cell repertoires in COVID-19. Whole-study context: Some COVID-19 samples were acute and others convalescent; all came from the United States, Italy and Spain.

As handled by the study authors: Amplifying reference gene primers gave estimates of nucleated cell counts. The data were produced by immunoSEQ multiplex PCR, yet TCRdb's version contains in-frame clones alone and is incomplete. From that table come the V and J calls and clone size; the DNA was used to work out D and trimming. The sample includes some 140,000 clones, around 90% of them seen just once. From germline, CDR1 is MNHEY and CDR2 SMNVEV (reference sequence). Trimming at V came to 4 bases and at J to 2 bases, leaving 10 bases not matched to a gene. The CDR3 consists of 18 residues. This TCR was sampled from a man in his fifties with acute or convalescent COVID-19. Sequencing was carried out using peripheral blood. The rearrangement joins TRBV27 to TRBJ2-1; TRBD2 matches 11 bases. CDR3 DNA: TGTGCCAGCAGTTCCATCCCCCTGACTAGCGGGACCTACAATGAGCAGTTCTTC. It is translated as CASSSIPLTSGTYNEQFF.